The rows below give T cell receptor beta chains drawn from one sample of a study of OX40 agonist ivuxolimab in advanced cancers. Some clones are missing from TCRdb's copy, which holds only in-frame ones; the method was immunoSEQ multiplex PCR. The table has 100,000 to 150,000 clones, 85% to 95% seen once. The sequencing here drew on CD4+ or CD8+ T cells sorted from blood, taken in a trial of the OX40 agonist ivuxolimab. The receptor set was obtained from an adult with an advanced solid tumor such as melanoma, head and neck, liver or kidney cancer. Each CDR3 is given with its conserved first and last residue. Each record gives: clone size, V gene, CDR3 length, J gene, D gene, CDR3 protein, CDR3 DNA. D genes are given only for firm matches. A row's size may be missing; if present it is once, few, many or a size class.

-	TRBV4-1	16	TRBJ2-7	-	CASSPQAAFGAQEQYF	TGCGCCAGCAGCCCCCAGGCGGCCTTCGGGGCGCAAGAGCAGTACTTC
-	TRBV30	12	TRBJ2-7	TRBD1	CALDRGGYEQYF	TGTGCCTTAGACAGGGGAGGCTACGAGCAGTACTTC
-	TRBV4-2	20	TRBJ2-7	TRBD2	CASSQEGASGRAFALYEQYF	TGTGCCAGCAGCCAAGAGGGGGCTAGCGGGAGGGCCTTTGCCCTCTACGAGCAGTACTTC
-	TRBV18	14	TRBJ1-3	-	CASSPYNSGNTIYF	TGTGCCAGCTCACCTTATAATTCTGGAAACACCATATATTTT
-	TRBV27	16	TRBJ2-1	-	CASSTGAGVAYNEQFF	TGTGCCAGCAGTACGGGGGCAGGGGTGGCTTACAATGAGCAGTTCTTC
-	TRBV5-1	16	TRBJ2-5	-	CASSLAPGGLGGTQYF	TGCGCCAGCAGCTTGGCACCCGGCGGGTTAGGAGGGACCCAGTACTTC
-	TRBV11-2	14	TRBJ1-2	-	CASSYAGRAYGYTF	TGTGCCAGCAGCTACGCCGGCCGGGCCTATGGCTACACCTTC
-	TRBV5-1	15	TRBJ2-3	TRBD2	CASSLTSGRADTQYF	TGCGCCAGCAGCTTAACTAGCGGGAGGGCAGATACGCAGTATTTT
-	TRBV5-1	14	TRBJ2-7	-	CASSDSPRSYEQYF	TGCGCCAGCAGCGACTCACCCCGCTCCTACGAGCAGTACTTC
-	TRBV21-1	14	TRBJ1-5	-	CASPKGRGRQPQHF	TGTGCCAGCCCCAAGGGAAGGGGCAGGCAGCCCCAGCATTTT
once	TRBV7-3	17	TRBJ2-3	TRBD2	CASSPSGASGRVNTQYF	TGTGCCAGCAGCCCCTCGGGGGCTAGCGGGAGGGTAAATACGCAGTATTTT
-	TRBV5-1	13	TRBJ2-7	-	CASAGSPTYEQYF	TGCGCCAGCGCCGGGTCTCCGACATACGAGCAGTACTTC
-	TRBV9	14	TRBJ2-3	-	CASSDQLPGDTQYF	TGTGCCAGCAGCGACCAACTCCCAGGGGATACGCAGTATTTT
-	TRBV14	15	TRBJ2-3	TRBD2	CASSPIAGGGDTQYF	TGTGCCAGCAGCCCTATAGCGGGAGGGGGAGATACGCAGTATTTT
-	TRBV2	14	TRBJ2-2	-	CASSSLENTGELFF	TGTGCCAGCAGTTCATTAGAGAACACCGGGGAGCTGTTTTTT
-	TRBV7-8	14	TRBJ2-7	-	CASSSLGGSYEQYF	TGTGCCAGCAGCTCTTTAGGGGGCTCCTACGAGCAGTACTTC
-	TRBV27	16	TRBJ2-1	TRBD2	CASSFSGTSAYNEQFF	TGTGCCAGCAGTTTCTCCGGGACTAGCGCTTACAATGAGCAGTTCTTC
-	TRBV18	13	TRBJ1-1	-	CASSAQALTEAFF	TGTGCCAGCTCAGCTCAGGCCCTCACTGAAGCTTTCTTT
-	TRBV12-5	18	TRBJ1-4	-	CASGLVEPGAATNEKLFF	TGTGCTAGTGGTTTGGTAGAACCAGGGGCTGCAACTAATGAAAAACTGTTTTTT
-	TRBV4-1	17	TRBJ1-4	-	CASSPSTGAATNEKLFF	TGCGCCAGCAGCCCCTCCACAGGTGCGGCAACTAATGAAAAACTGTTTTTT
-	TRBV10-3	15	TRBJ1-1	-	CAISPREGLNTEAFF	TGTGCCATCAGCCCCAGGGAAGGGTTGAACACTGAAGCTTTCTTT
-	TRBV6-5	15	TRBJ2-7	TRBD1	CASSYSGQGSYEQYF	TGTGCCAGCAGTTACTCAGGACAGGGGTCCTACGAGCAGTACTTC
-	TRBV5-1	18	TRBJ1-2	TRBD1	CASSLGMMGTGTNYGYTF	TGCGCCAGCAGCTTGGGGATGATGGGGACAGGGACTAACTATGGCTACACCTTC
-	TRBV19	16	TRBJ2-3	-	CASTAASWSRGDTQYF	TGTGCCAGTACGGCAGCTAGCTGGAGTCGGGGGGATACGCAGTATTTT
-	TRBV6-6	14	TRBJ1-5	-	CASSYWGGGQPQHF	TGTGCCAGCAGTTACTGGGGAGGGGGACAGCCCCAGCATTTT
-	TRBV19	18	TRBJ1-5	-	CASSLWPQGTGGNQPQHF	TGTGCCAGTAGCTTGTGGCCCCAGGGGACGGGCGGGAATCAGCCCCAGCATTTT
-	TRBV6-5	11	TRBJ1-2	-	CASSENYGYTF	TGTGCCAGCAGTGAGAACTATGGCTACACCTTC
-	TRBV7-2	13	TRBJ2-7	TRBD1	CASSSRGQYEQYF	TGTGCCAGCAGCTCTCGGGGACAGTACGAGCAGTACTTC
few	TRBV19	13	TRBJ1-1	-	CATYQGINTEAFF	TGTGCCACCTACCAGGGAATAAACACTGAAGCTTTCTTT
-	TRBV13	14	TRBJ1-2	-	CASSTYAGPASYTF	TGTGCCAGCAGCACCTATGCGGGACCGGCCTCATACACCTTC
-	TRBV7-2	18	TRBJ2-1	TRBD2	CASSYSGTSSGSNHEQFF	TGTGCCAGCAGCTATTCAGGGACTTCTAGCGGGAGTAACCATGAGCAGTTCTTC
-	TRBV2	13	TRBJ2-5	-	CASSSTGWETQYF	TGTGCCAGCAGTTCTACAGGGTGGGAGACCCAGTACTTC
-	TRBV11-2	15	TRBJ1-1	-	CASSLEPGRSREAFF	TGTGCCAGCAGCTTAGAACCGGGAAGGTCCCGTGAAGCTTTCTTT
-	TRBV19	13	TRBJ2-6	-	CASSSRLRTVLTF	TGTGCCAGTAGTTCCCGGCTCCGCACCGTCCTGACTTTC
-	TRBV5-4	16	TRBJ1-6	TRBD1	CASSSGPGQGNSPLHF	TGTGCCAGCAGCTCAGGACCGGGACAGGGAAATTCACCCCTCCACTTT